This TCR beta chain was recovered during a study of blood T cell repertoires in COVID-19. This CDR3 contains 14 residues. The germline gives CDR1 SGHTA, CDR2 FQGNSA. The J segment lost 7 bases and the V segment lost 2 bases, leaving 8 bases of the junction unmatched. This table comes from immunoSEQ multiplex PCR, and its TCRdb copy is limited to in-frame clones, with some not included. This table holds roughly 110,000 clones, roughly 90% found once. The rearrangement uses TRBV7-2 and TRBJ2-7, with 7 bases aligning to TRBD1. The TCR originated in a man between 40 and 49 years old with active or convalescent COVID-19. Sequenced input: peripheral blood. In DNA form, the CDR3 reads TGTGCCAGCAGCTTATCGCCGACAGGGCAGGAGCAGTACTTC. As protein: CASSLSPTGQEQYF.